The 2 T cell receptor beta chains in this list originate from one sample, sequenced in a study of radiotherapy plus CTLA-4 blockade in lung cancer. Using immunoSEQ multiplex PCR, the repertoire was profiled, and TCRdb retains in-frame clones only, with some absent. The table has around 45,000 clones, 65% to 85% seen once. The sample in question was peripheral blood, obtained from a patient treated with radiotherapy plus ipilimumab. The receptor set was obtained from a human donor with non-small cell lung cancer who had stable disease on radiotherapy plus ipilimumab.

The chain uses TRBV5-1 and TRBJ2-5; tentative D call: TRBD1 (6 bases). The CDR3 spans 15 residues. V was pared by 2 bases and J by 5 bases, with 16 bases between. Germline V gives CDR1 SGHRS, CDR2 YFSETQ. In DNA, the CDR3 is TGCGCCAGCAGCTTAGCCGGTGCCCAGGGGGAGACCCAGTACTTC. Translation: CASSLAGAQGETQYF.

V is TRBV5-6 and J is TRBJ2-7, with D unresolved. The germline V and J ends were trimmed by 2 bases and 4 bases, with 10 bases remaining between them. Germline CDR1 reads SGHDT; CDR2 reads YYEEEE. This CDR3 spans 13 amino acids. CDR3 coding DNA: TGTGCCAGCAGCTTAGGCACAGATTACGAGCAGTACTTC. Translation gives CASSLGTDYEQYF.